Listed here are 13 T cell receptor beta chains from one sample, sequenced in a study of cytomegalovirus exposure and HLA in healthy donors. The primer mix had 60 Vbeta and 13 Jbeta primers. The data were produced by immunoSEQ multiplex PCR, yet TCRdb's version contains in-frame clones alone and is incomplete. The profile shows 100,000 to 150,000 clones, approximately 83% of them singletons. The sequencing input was PBMCs. All receptors derive from a girl between 2 and 10 years old in good health and CMV-seronegative.

The chain uses TRBV6-5 and TRBJ1-1, with D possibly being TRBD1 (6 bases). CDR3 size: 15 residues. The germline V gene encodes CDR1 MNHEY and CDR2 SVGAGI. With 5 bases removed from V and 0 bases from J, the gap between germline ends came to 13 bases. In DNA form, the CDR3 reads TGTGCCAGCAGTCACCAGGACAGCCTGAACACTGAAGCTTTCTTT. It codes for CASSHQDSLNTEAFF.

J is TRBJ1-2 and V is TRBV19; 10 bases map to TRBD1. This CDR3 is built from 16 residues. The V gene's germline CDR1 is LNHDA and CDR2 SQIVND (reference sequence). Trimming took 4 bases from V and 5 from J; bases not matched to a gene: 10. The CDR3 region has the DNA TGTGCCAGTAGTACATACCGACAGGGGGCAAGGTATGGCTACACCTTC. This gives the protein CASSTYRQGARYGYTF.

This clone has a handful of counts. The chain recombines TRBV28 with TRBJ1-4; TRBD1 matches 9 bases. The V gene's germline CDR1 is MDHEN and CDR2 SYDVKM. The CDR3 totals 15 residues. V lost 6 bases to trimming and J lost 7 bases; unmatched junction nucleotides: 9. Written as DNA, the CDR3 is TGTGCCAGCAGGAAACCCGGGACAGGGCGTGAAAAACTGTTTTTT. It codes for CASRKPGTGREKLFF.

The V and J genes are TRBV28 and TRBJ1-4, with 8 bases fitting TRBD1. This CDR3 is built from 16 residues. With V trimmed by 5 bases and J by 2 bases, 7 bases remained unmatched. Germline V gene data show CDR1 as MDHEN and CDR2 as SYDVKM. DNA of the CDR3: TGTGCCAGCAGTCCAACAGGGGGTACGACTAATGAAAAACTGTTTTTT. Encoded protein: CASSPTGGTTNEKLFF. Variable domain in full (rest from reference TRBV28 and TRBJ1-4): DVKVTQSSRYLVKRTGEKVFLECVQDMDHENMFWYRQDPGLGLRLIYFSYDVKMKEKGDIPEGYSVSREKKERFSLILESASTNQTSMYLCASSPTGGTTNEKLFFGSGTQLSVL.

This clone appeared a few times. The rearrangement joins TRBV5-6 to TRBJ1-2; D might be TRBD1 (6 bases). This CDR3 comprises 18 residues. Deletions cut 4 bases from V and 3 bases from J, with 25 bases between. Germline V gives CDR1 SGHDT, CDR2 YYEEEE. Here the CDR3 reads CASSPRDIEGPFDYGYTF. Here the CDR3 DNA reads TGTGCCAGCAGCCCACGGGACATCGAGGGCCCGTTCGACTATGGCTACACCTTC.

V gene TRBV28 combines with J gene TRBJ1-2; no reliable D call. The V gene's germline CDR1 is MDHEN and CDR2 SYDVKM. This CDR3 contains 17 residues. With 3 bases removed from V and 0 bases from J, the gap between germline ends came to 17 bases. The CDR3 nucleotides are TGTGCCAGCAGTTTGCCCGGGAGAGGGCCGGCTAACTATGGCTACACCTTC. Translation: CASSLPGRGPANYGYTF.

The chain couples TRBV7-9 to TRBJ2-3; unclear D gene. The CDR3 loop spans 11 amino acids. From germline, CDR1 is SEHNR and CDR2 FQNEAQ (reference sequence). With 4 bases removed from V and 3 bases from J, the gap between germline ends came to 2 bases. This chain's CDR3 is CASSSTDTQYF. The CDR3 DNA sequence: TGTGCCAGCAGCTCAACAGATACGCAGTATTTT.

The rearrangement uses TRBV5-3 and TRBJ1-4, with 9 bases fitting TRBD1. TRBV5-3 is flagged as an ORF with uncertain function. This CDR3 is 16 amino acids long. V dropped 3 bases and J dropped 6; count of bases not matched to a gene: 9. The CDR3 loop is CARSSDRDREYEKLFF. CDR3 in DNA: TGTGCCAGAAGCTCAGACCGGGACAGGGAATATGAAAAACTGTTTTTT.

The gene calls are TRBV5-1 and TRBJ2-5, with D uncertain. This CDR3 comprises 13 residues. Germline values: CDR1 SGHRS, CDR2 YFSETQ. The V gene lost 0 bases and the J gene lost 1 base, with 4 bases spanning the gap. The CDR3 region is CASSLDIQETQYF. In DNA form, the CDR3 reads TGCGCCAGCAGCTTGGACATCCAAGAGACCCAGTACTTC.

This clone was observed a handful of times. CDR3 DNA sequence: TGTGCCAGCAGCCAAGCGGCTAGCGGGGGCCCCTCAGATACGCAGTATTTT. This codes for CASSQAASGGPSDTQYF. The V call is TRBV4-2, the J call TRBJ2-3, with 10 bases matching TRBD2. Germline CDR1 and CDR2: LGHNA and YNFKEQ. The CDR3 loop spans 17 amino acids. V dropped 1 base and J dropped 4; count of bases not matched to a gene: 8.

The genes are TRBV7-9 and TRBJ2-3; D gene uncertain. V gave up 1 base and J gave up 6 bases, with 17 bases separating them. The length of the CDR3 is 16 residues. Germline V gives CDR1 SEHNR, CDR2 FQNEAQ (reference sequence). CDR3 residues: CASSLGGRPDADTQYF. CDR3 DNA sequence: TGTGCCAGCAGCTTAGGAGGTCGGCCTGATGCGGATACGCAGTATTTT. The full variable domain, completed using reference TRBV7-9 and TRBJ2-3, is DTGVSQNPRHKITKRGQNVTFRCDPISEHNRLYWYRQTLGQGPEFLTYFQNEAQLEKSRLLSDRFSAERPKGSFSTLEIQRTEQGDSAMYLCASSLGGRPDADTQYFGPGTRLTVL.

The chain combines TRBV7-3 with TRBJ2-1; TRBD2 matches 7 bases. The CDR3 runs to 14 residues. J gave up 4 bases and V 2 bases, and 2 bases lay outside the gene matches. Germline loops: CDR1 SGHTA, CDR2 FQGTGA. The CDR3 nucleotides are TGTGCCAGCAGCTTAGCCGGGGGGTACAATGAGCAGTTCTTC. Translation: CASSLAGGYNEQFF. The entire variable domain, with the rest obtained from reference TRBV7-3 and TRBJ2-1, is as follows: GAGVSQTPSNKVTEKGKYVELRCDPISGHTALYWYRQSLGQGPEFLIYFQGTGAADDSGLPNDRFFAVRPEGSVSTLKIQRTERGDSAVYLCASSLAGGYNEQFFGPGTRLTVL.

The chain employs TRBV9 and TRBJ2-7, with TRBD1 identical over 9 bases. CDR1 is SGDLS and CDR2 is YYNGEE in the germline V gene. This CDR3 comprises 14 residues. The ends lost 4 bases at V and 3 bases at J; junction bases unmatched: 5. In DNA, the CDR3 is TGTGCCAGCAGCAAGGGACAGGGAAACTACGAGCAGTACTTC. Translated, it gives CASSKGQGNYEQYF.